This TCR beta chain came from a study of T cells in narcolepsy. Regarding the study as a whole: Reportedly, autoreactive clonotypes were serially detected in patients' blood but not controls'. Autoreactive HCRT-specific and TRIB2-specific clonotypes were marked in same-patient CSF-versus-blood CD4+ comparisons.

Clones were sequenced by immunoSEQ multiplex PCR, and TCRdb holds only the in-frame ones, with some missing. The data hold some 10,000 clones, with approximately 94% observed a single time. A note on this clone: What it binds is not known.

This CDR3 spans 15 amino acids. Sequencing was performed on CD45RA- memory CD4+ T cells from PBMCs. This TCR was sampled from a human donor with narcolepsy. The chain uses TRBV21-1 and TRBJ2-4; TRBD1 was called by the table and not checked on the DNA. TRBV21-1 is described as a pseudogene. The CDR3 DNA reads as TGTGCCAGCAGCAACCGGGACACCATCACCCAAATTCAGTACTTC. It translates to CASSNRDTITQIQYF.